The rows below give T cell receptor beta chains drawn from one sample of a study of blood T cell repertoires in COVID-19. Some clones are missing from TCRdb's copy, which holds only in-frame ones; the method was immunoSEQ multiplex PCR. The table records some 200,000 clones, roughly nine tenths of them present only once. Sequences were obtained from PBMCs or T cells enriched from blood (not recorded which). These receptors all come from a woman aged 25 to 45 who had recovered from COVID-19. Both conserved end residues are part of each CDR3. Each record gives: clone size, J gene, V gene, D gene, CDR3 DNA, CDR3 protein. D genes are given only for firm matches. Size is omitted from some rows. Given values are once, few, many or a class for expanded clones.

>NA|TRBJ1-2|TRBV27|NA
TGTGCCAGCAGTTTTCTAGGGAGTGACTATGGCTACACCTTC
CASSFLGSDYGYTF
>NA|TRBJ1-1|TRBV11-2|TRBD1
TGTGCCAGCAGCTCCGGACAGGGCCACACTGAAGCTTTCTTT
CASSSGQGHTEAFF
>NA|TRBJ2-5|TRBV3-1/TRBV3-2|NA
TGTGCCAGCGTCCCAGCGGGCCCCGGGAAGACCCAGTACTTC
CASVPAGPGKTQYF
>NA|TRBJ1-6|TRBV7-3|NA
TGTGCCAGCAGCTCGACACCGAACAATTCACCCCTCCACTTT
CASSSTPNNSPLHF
>NA|TRBJ1-6|TRBV3-1/TRBV3-2|NA
TGTGCCAGCAGCCAAGGGCCAGTAGGGGATTCACCCCTCCACTTT
CASSQGPVGDSPLHF
>NA|TRBJ2-2|TRBV19|TRBD2
TGTGCCAGTAGTATAGATCTGGGACTAGTATCCACCGGGGAGCTGTTTTTT
CASSIDLGLVSTGELFF
>once|TRBJ2-1|TRBV5-5|TRBD2
TGTGCCAGCAGCTTGGCCTTAGGGACTAGCTCTTACAATGAGCAGTTCTTC
CASSLALGTSSYNEQFF
>NA|TRBJ2-3|TRBV2|TRBD2
TGTGCCAGCGCCCACTCAGATCTAGCGGGGGGGCAAGGAGATACGCAGTATTTT
CASAHSDLAGGQGDTQYF
>few|TRBJ2-7|TRBV6-5|TRBD1
TGTGCCAGCACCTCGACCACAGGGGGCGAGCAGTACTTC
CASTSTTGGEQYF
>NA|TRBJ2-2|TRBV15|TRBD2
TGTGCCACCAGCACGGGAGGGGAGAGCACCGGGGAGCTGTTTTTT
CATSTGGESTGELFF
>NA|TRBJ1-3|TRBV5-5|NA
TGTGCCAGCAGCGATGACACCTCCTCTGGAAACACCATATATTTT
CASSDDTSSGNTIYF